These 9 T cell receptor beta chains originate from one sample sequenced in a study of blood T cells in healthy people across ages. A second roughly 6 to 11 cycle PCR used barcoded and J-beta primers. TCRdb processed the 5' RACE reads anew with MiXCR; each CDR3 protein has one entry. The table includes roughly 2 million distinct CDR3 sequences, less than 50% detected once. The sample was blood. The source is a middle-aged woman in good health.

This chain links TRBV6-6 with TRBJ1-2; a weak D match, TRBD1 (5 bases). CDR1 MNHNY and CDR2 SVGAGI come from the germline V gene (reference sequence). This CDR3 has 13 amino acids. Deletions cut 8 bases from V and 2 bases from J, with 12 bases between. The CDR3 loop is CASHPRGNYGYTF. Written as DNA, the CDR3 is TGTGCCAGCCATCCCCGGGGGAACTATGGCTACACCTTC.

This clonotype came up many times. This sequence joins TRBV20-1 and TRBJ1-1; 9 bases align to TRBD1. With 1 base clipped from V and 3 bases from J, the junction kept 0 bases outside the gene matches. Germline CDR1 reads DFQATT; CDR2 reads SNEGSKA (reference sequence). The CDR3 spans 13 residues. CDR3 residues: CSARGQGDTEAFF. The DNA for the CDR3 is TGCAGTGCTAGAGGACAGGGGGACACTGAAGCTTTCTTT.

In nucleotides, the CDR3 is TGCAGCGTTGAAAATTCGGTCCGGGAGCAGTTCTTC. It yields the protein CSVENSVREQFF. The chain combines TRBV29-1 with TRBJ2-1; D gene uncertain. V dropped 2 bases and J dropped 10 bases, with 12 bases sitting between them. The CDR3 runs to 12 residues. CDR1 and CDR2 from the germline V gene are SQVTM and ANQGSEA.

This chain connects TRBV29-1 to TRBJ2-7; TRBD1 agrees at 9 bases. V gave up 7 bases and J gave up 1 base; unmatched junction bases: 8. The CDR3 is made up of 14 amino acids. The germline V gene has CDR1 SQVTM and CDR2 ANQGSEA. CDR3 nucleotide sequence: TGCAGCGCCATTCCGGGACAGGGATCCTACGAGCAGTACTTC. Protein sequence: CSAIPGQGSYEQYF.

Details on this clonotype: At one end the junction does not follow the germline gene, possibly because of a read error. V is TRBV18 and J is TRBJ2-7; no firm D call. Germline CDR1 reads KGHSH; CDR2 reads LQKENI. This CDR3 has 12 residues. CDR3 DNA: TGTGTCAGCGCACCAGGTGCCTACGAGCAGTACTTC. Encoded protein: CVSAPGAYEQYF. The full variable domain, completed using reference TRBV18 and TRBJ2-7, is NAGVMQNPRHLVRRRGQEARLRCSPMKGHSHVYWYRQLPEEGLKFMVYLQKENIIDESGMPKERFSAEFPKEGPSILRIQQVVRGDSAAYFCVSAPGAYEQYFGPGTRLTVT.

This clonotype was detected only a few times. J is TRBJ2-1 and V is TRBV20-1, with a weak D call TRBD1 (5 bases). This CDR3 has 13 residues. The V gene lost 4 bases and the J gene lost 9 bases, with 16 bases spanning the gap. Germline lookup yields CDR1 DFQATT and CDR2 SNEGSKA (reference sequence). For the CDR3, the DNA is TGCAGTGCTATCGGCGCAGGGTCCGGTGAGCAGTTCTTC. The encoded protein is CSAIGAGSGEQFF.

V is TRBV20-1 and J is TRBJ2-1, with 9 positions matching TRBD2. The CDR3 has 12 residues. Germline CDR1 and CDR2: DFQATT and SNEGSKA (reference sequence). The V and J ends lost 5 bases and 8 bases, in that order; junction bases with no gene match: 4. The CDR3 here is CSAARGGDEQFF. CDR3 nucleotides: TGCAGTGCTGCGCGGGGGGGCGATGAGCAGTTCTTC.

This rearrangement joins TRBV7-2 to TRBJ2-5, with D unresolved. The CDR3 loop spans 13 amino acids. The germline gives CDR1 SGHTA, CDR2 FQGNSA. V dropped 5 bases and J dropped 1 base, with 8 bases sitting between them. The CDR3 here is CASSATFQETQYF. DNA of the CDR3: TGTGCCAGCAGCGCGACTTTCCAAGAGACCCAGTACTTC. The variable domain in full, with the rest retrieved from reference TRBV7-2 and TRBJ2-5, is GAGVSQSPSNKVTEKGKDVELRCDPISGHTALYWYRQSLGQGLEFLIYFQGNSAPDKSGLPSDRFSAERTGGSVSTLTIQRTQQEDSAVYLCASSATFQETQYFGPGTRLLVL.

This chain joins TRBV7-9 and TRBJ1-1, with D perhaps TRBD1 (6 bases). Germline loops: CDR1 SEHNR, CDR2 FQNEAQ (reference sequence). The CDR3 loop spans 13 amino acids. V lost 5 bases and J lost 9, with 16 bases in between. CDR3 sequence (DNA): TGTGCCAGCAGCCAAAGCTGGACAGAACAAGCTTTCTTT. Translated, it gives CASSQSWTEQAFF.